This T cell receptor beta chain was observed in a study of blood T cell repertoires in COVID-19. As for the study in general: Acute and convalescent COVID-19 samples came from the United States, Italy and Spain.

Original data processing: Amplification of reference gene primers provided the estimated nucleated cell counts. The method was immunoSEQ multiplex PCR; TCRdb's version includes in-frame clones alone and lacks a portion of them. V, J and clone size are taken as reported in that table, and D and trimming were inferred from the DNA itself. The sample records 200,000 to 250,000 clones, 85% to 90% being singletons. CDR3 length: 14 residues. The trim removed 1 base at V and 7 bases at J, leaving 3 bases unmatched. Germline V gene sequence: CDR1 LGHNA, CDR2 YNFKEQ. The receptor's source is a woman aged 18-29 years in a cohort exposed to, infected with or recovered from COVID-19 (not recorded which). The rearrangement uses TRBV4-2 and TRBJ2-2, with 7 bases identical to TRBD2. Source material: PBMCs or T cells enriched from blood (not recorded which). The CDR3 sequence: CASSQAGGSGELFF. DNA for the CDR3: TGTGCCAGCAGCCAAGCGGGGGGAAGCGGGGAGCTGTTTTTT.